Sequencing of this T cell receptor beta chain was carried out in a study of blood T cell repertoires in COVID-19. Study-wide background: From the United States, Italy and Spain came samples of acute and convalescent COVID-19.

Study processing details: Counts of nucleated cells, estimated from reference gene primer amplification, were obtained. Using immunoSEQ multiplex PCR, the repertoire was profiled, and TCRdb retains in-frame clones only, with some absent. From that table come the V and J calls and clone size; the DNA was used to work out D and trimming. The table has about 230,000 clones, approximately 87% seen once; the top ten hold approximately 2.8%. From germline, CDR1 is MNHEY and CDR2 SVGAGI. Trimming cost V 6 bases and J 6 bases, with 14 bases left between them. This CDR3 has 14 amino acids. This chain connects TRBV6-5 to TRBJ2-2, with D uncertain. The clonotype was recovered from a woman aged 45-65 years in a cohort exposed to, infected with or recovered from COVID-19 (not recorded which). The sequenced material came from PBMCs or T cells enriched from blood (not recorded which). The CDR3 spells CASRLDRGAGELFF. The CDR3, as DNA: TGTGCCAGCAGACTCGACCGAGGAGCCGGGGAGCTGTTTTTT.